The entry below describes one T cell receptor (beta chain). The antigen is undetermined. The data were obtained in a study of beta chain features in type 1 diabetes. The entirety of the isolated RNA underwent reverse transcription, so expressed TCRB transcripts were sequenced. Assay used: immunoSEQ multiplex PCR; TCRdb lists only in-frame clones, some missing. Of 500,000 to 800,000 clones in the sample, over 10% are singletons; the top ten hold around 0.12%. Study outcomes and limitations: Shorter TCRB CDR3s, moderately but significantly so, marked every one of the four CD4+ subsets in Type 1 diabetes patients.

V was shortened by 3 bases and J by 0 bases, with 9 bases between the two germline ends. The V gene's germline CDR1 is SEHNR and CDR2 FQNEAQ (reference sequence). There are 15 residues in the CDR3. Material: naive CD4+ T cells from blood. This TCR derives from a man aged 25 to 40 with type 1 diabetes. The chain recombines TRBV7-9 with TRBJ2-1, with D hard to call. CDR3 in amino acids: CASSFRSGSYNEQFF. In DNA form, the CDR3 reads TGTGCCAGCAGCTTTCGATCGGGCTCCTACAATGAGCAGTTCTTC.